Shown below are 27 T cell receptor beta chains from a single sample sequenced in a study of blood T cell repertoires in COVID-19. Repertoires were generated with immunoSEQ multiplex PCR, while TCRdb's copy carries only in-frame clones and drops some. The sample records 87,000 or so clones, more than 70% being singletons. Specimen: peripheral blood. The receptors originated from a human donor with acute or convalescent COVID-19. The donor label of this sample is uncertain.

V gene TRBV4-2 combines with J gene TRBJ2-1; tentatively, D is TRBD2 (6 bases). Trimming cost V 1 base and J 10 bases, with 11 bases left between them. CDR1 and CDR2 (germline): LGHNA, YNFKEQ. This CDR3 has 13 amino acids. The CDR3: CASSQGGENEQFF. DNA for the CDR3: TGTGCCAGCAGCCAAGGGGGGGAAAACGAGCAGTTCTTC.

The CDR3 DNA is TGTGCCAGCAGCTTAGGAGGCCTCGAGCAGTACTTC. Its protein product is CASSLGGLEQYF. This chain connects TRBV11-2 to TRBJ2-7; D unresolved. CDR1 SGHAT and CDR2 FQNNGV come from the germline V gene. The CDR3 spans 12 residues. V lost 1 base and J 6 bases, leaving 7 bases between the germline ends.

This chain connects TRBV4-2 to TRBJ1-2; 7 nucleotides line up with TRBD1. CDR3 size: 14 residues. V lost 2 bases and J lost 4; bases outside the gene matches: 4. CDR1 is LGHNA and CDR2 is YNFKEQ in the germline V gene. DNA of the CDR3: TGTGCCAGCAGCCAAAAGGGGACAGCCTATGGCTACACCTTC. Amino acid sequence: CASSQKGTAYGYTF.

The chain carries TRBV28 and TRBJ1-2; no reliable D call. The germline V and J ends were trimmed by 2 bases and 7 bases, with 14 bases remaining between them. The CDR3 extends over 14 amino acids. CDR1 and CDR2 from the germline V gene are MDHEN and SYDVKM. CDR3 DNA: TGTGCCAGCAGTTTAGAGCTTTTTGGAGGTGGCTACACCTTC. This sequence encodes CASSLELFGGGYTF.

The CDR3 region has the DNA TGCGCCAGCAGCGAGGGACAGGTGGCAAGCTACGAGCAGTACTTC. It is translated as CASSEGQVASYEQYF. The chain links TRBV5-1 to TRBJ2-7; 8 bases line up with TRBD1. Germline CDR1 and CDR2: SGHRS and YFSETQ. Trimming removed 4 bases from V and 3 bases from J; junction bases left unmatched: 9. This CDR3 is built from 15 residues.

The chain combines TRBV28 with TRBJ1-6, with no clear D. Germline values: CDR1 MDHEN, CDR2 SYDVKM. V was clipped by 3 bases and J by 0 bases, with 12 bases between them. This CDR3 has 17 residues. The CDR3 protein is CASSFGSGFSYNSPLHF. The CDR3 nucleotides read TGTGCCAGCAGTTTTGGTTCAGGTTTCTCCTATAATTCACCCCTCCACTTT.

The chain is built from TRBV7-8 and TRBJ1-2; tentatively, D is TRBD1 (5 bases). Germline V lookup: CDR1 SGHVS, CDR2 FQNEAQ. V lost 5 bases, J lost 7 bases, and 11 bases lay in between. The CDR3 is 12 residues long. CDR3 nucleotides: TGTGCCAGCAGCCCCCAGGGTACTGGCTACACCTTC. Translating gives CASSPQGTGYTF.

The J gene is TRBJ2-6, the V gene TRBV3-1 (or the pseudogene TRBV3-2); TRBD1 might be the D (6 bases). Germline V CDR1 and CDR2: LGHDT, YNNKEL (reference sequence). V was shortened by 4 bases and J by 4 bases, with 11 bases between the two germline ends. The CDR3 covers 15 residues. This chain's CDR3 is CASSPRDMGANVLTF. CDR3 in DNA: TGTGCCAGCAGCCCCCGGGACATGGGGGCCAACGTCCTGACTTTC.

The rearrangement uses TRBV9 and TRBJ2-1, with TRBD2 identical over 9 bases. Germline values: CDR1 SGDLS, CDR2 YYNGEE. V lost 3 bases and J lost 5; bases outside the gene matches: 9. The CDR3 is 16 residues long. This CDR3 reads CASSALGAGGDNEQFF. Written as DNA, the CDR3 is TGTGCCAGCAGCGCCCTGGGAGCGGGGGGTGACAATGAGCAGTTCTTC. Supplemented by reference TRBV9 and TRBJ2-1, the full variable domain reads DSGVTQTPKHLITATGQRVTLRCSPRSGDLSVYWYQQSLDQGLQFLIQYYNGEERAKGNILERFSAQQFPDLHSELNLSSLELGDSALYFCASSALGAGGDNEQFFGPGTRLTVL.

This chain links TRBV6-5 with TRBJ2-7; TRBD1 matches at 12 bases. Germline CDR1 reads MNHEY; CDR2 reads SVGAGI. The length of the CDR3 is 16 residues. With 2 bases clipped from V and 1 base from J, the junction kept 3 bases outside the gene matches. The CDR3 region has the DNA TGTGCCAGCAGTTACCGGGGACAGGGGGCTTCCTACGAGCAGTACTTC. Its translation: CASSYRGQGASYEQYF.

This clone was counted a single time. This chain uses TRBV7-9 with TRBJ1-4; a possible D gene is TRBD1 (5 bases). CDR1 is SEHNR, CDR2 FQNEAQ, per germline (reference sequence). Deletions cut 6 bases from V and 7 bases from J, with 15 bases between. This CDR3 is built from 14 residues. The CDR3, as DNA: TGTGCCAGCAGGTCAGGGAGGGATAGTGAAAAACTGTTTTTT. Translated, it gives CASRSGRDSEKLFF.

This clone was seen a few times. This chain uses TRBV12-5 with TRBJ2-1; no clear D gene. Trimming removed 6 bases at V and 0 bases at J, with 12 bases between. The germline CDR1 and CDR2 sequences are LGHNT and FRNRAP. The CDR3 covers 15 residues. CDR3 coding DNA: TGTGCTAGTGGACTTGCCCCGAGCTCCTACAATGAGCAGTTCTTC. Translation gives CASGLAPSSYNEQFF.

The chain uses TRBV18 and TRBJ1-6, with 9 bases fitting TRBD1. Losses at the gene ends were 5 bases for V and 7 bases for J; bases not matched to a gene: 12. CDR1 KGHSH and CDR2 LQKENI come from the germline V gene. CDR3 length: 17 residues. The CDR3 reads CASSSAGTGRLNSPLHF. CDR3 nucleotide sequence: TGTGCCAGCTCATCCGCCGGGACAGGGCGATTGAATTCACCCCTCCACTTT.

This clone was recorded once. The genes are TRBV11-3 and TRBJ2-1; a weak D match, TRBD2 (5 bases). Trimming removed 5 bases at V and 0 bases at J, with 11 bases between. From germline, CDR1 is SGHNT and CDR2 YENEEA. The CDR3 has 15 residues. The CDR3 region has the DNA TGTGCCAGCAGCCACAGCGGTTACTCCTACAATGAGCAGTTCTTC. It specifies CASSHSGYSYNEQFF.

This clone was counted between two and nine times. The CDR3 sequence is CASSAGGSNQPQHF. For the CDR3, the DNA is TGTGCCAGCAGTGCGGGGGGAAGCAATCAGCCCCAGCATTTT. J is TRBJ1-5 and V is TRBV2, with D possibly TRBD1 on 5 matching bases. The V gene lost 4 bases and the J gene lost 1 base, with 8 bases spanning the gap. Per the germline V gene, CDR1 is SNHLY and CDR2 is FYNNEI. CDR3 length: 14 amino acids.

In its sample, this clone was seen a few times. The V gene is TRBV9, the J gene TRBJ1-1; 10 bases are shared with TRBD1. Per the germline V gene, CDR1 is SGDLS and CDR2 is YYNGEE. The CDR3 covers 15 residues. The V segment lost 0 bases and the J segment 5 bases; nucleotides outside the gene matches: 4. The CDR3 bases are TGTGCCAGCAGCGTAGTGGGGACAGGGGTTACTGAAGCTTTCTTT. It is translated as CASSVVGTGVTEAFF.

The chain couples TRBV9 to TRBJ2-5; TRBD2 matches at 13 bases. The CDR3 covers 17 residues. The V segment lost 6 bases and the J segment 3 bases; nucleotides outside the gene matches: 11. CDR1 and CDR2 from the germline V gene are SGDLS and YYNGEE. In nucleotides, the CDR3 is TGTGCCAGCACTAGAAGCCTGGGGACTAGCGGGGAAGAGACCCAGTACTTC. Protein: CASTRSLGTSGEETQYF.

A note on this clone: A read error may produce the germline difference seen at one junction end. J is TRBJ2-3 and V is TRBV7-9; D possibly corresponds to TRBD1 (7 bases). This CDR3 spans 14 amino acids. Germline-derived CDR1 and CDR2 are SEHNR and FQNEAQ (reference sequence). CDR3 bases: TGTGCCACCAGCAGGGGGGACACCACAGATACGCAGTATTTT. Translated: CATSRGDTTDTQYF. The complete variable domain, with remaining parts taken from reference TRBV7-9 and TRBJ2-3, reads DTGVSQNPRHKITKRGQNVTFRCDPISEHNRLYWYRQTLGQGPEFLTYFQNEAQLEKSRLLSDRFSAERPKGSFSTLEIQRTEQGDSAMYLCATSRGDTTDTQYFGPGTRLTVL.

This clone was observed once. This chain links TRBV4-2 with TRBJ2-1; 7 bases map to TRBD2. This CDR3 comprises 15 residues. Germline V gene lookup returns CDR1 LGHNA and CDR2 YNFKEQ. V shed 3 bases and J 6 bases; nucleotides not matched to a gene: 8. CDR3 sequence reads: CASSQGGRDLNEQFF. CDR3 DNA sequence: TGTGCCAGCAGCCAGGGAGGGCGGGATCTCAATGAGCAGTTCTTC.

The chain carries TRBV11-3 and TRBJ1-1; tentative D call: TRBD1 (5 bases). The CDR3 spans 13 residues. Germline V gives CDR1 SGHNT, CDR2 YENEEA. With 4 bases removed from V and 9 bases from J, the gap between germline ends came to 15 bases. The CDR3: CASSSTPGRQAFF. CDR3 DNA: TGTGCCAGCAGCTCCACCCCAGGGAGGCAAGCTTTCTTT. Using reference TRBV11-3 and TRBJ1-1 for the parts outside the CDR3, the full variable domain is EAGVVQSPRYKIIEKKQPVAFWCNPISGHNTLYWYLQNLGQGPELLIRYENEEAVDDSQLPKDRFSAERLKGVDSTLKIQPAELGDSAVYLCASSSTPGRQAFFGQGTRLTVV.

The chain combines TRBV5-8 with TRBJ1-2, with a tentative D call TRBD1 (6 bases). Per germline, CDR1 SGHTS and CDR2 YDEGEE. Trimming took off 2 bases at V and 5 bases at J, with 13 bases between the two ends. CDR3 size: 14 residues. The CDR3 is CASSFLDRTYGYTF. DNA of the CDR3: TGTGCCAGCAGCTTTTTGGACAGAACGTATGGCTACACCTTC.

The rearrangement uses TRBV5-6 and TRBJ1-1; D uncertain. The CDR3 sequence is 14 residues long. Germline values: CDR1 SGHDT, CDR2 YYEEEE. V was clipped by 0 bases and J by 4 bases, with 10 bases between them. CDR3 sequence reads: CASSLAPPGTEAFF. CDR3 nucleotide sequence: TGTGCCAGCAGCTTGGCCCCGCCAGGCACTGAAGCTTTCTTT.

The CDR3 loop reads CATTRGQGWNEQFF. CDR3 bases: TGTGCCACTACCAGGGGACAGGGATGGAATGAGCAGTTCTTC. This chain uses TRBV24-1 with TRBJ2-1; 9 nucleotides agree with TRBD1. V trimming: 10 bases; J trimming: 7 bases; junction bases outside the gene matches: 10. The CDR3 extends over 14 amino acids. The germline V gene encodes CDR1 KGHDR and CDR2 SFDVKD.

The V gene is TRBV3-1 (or the pseudogene TRBV3-2), the J gene TRBJ2-3; the match to TRBD2 covers 10 bases. The CDR3 length is 16 residues. Germline V gene lookup returns CDR1 LGHDT and CDR2 YNNKEL (reference sequence). With V trimmed by 1 base and J by 3 bases, 4 bases remained unmatched. The CDR3 loop reads CASSQARTSGTDTQYF. For the CDR3, the DNA is TGTGCCAGCAGCCAAGCGCGGACTAGCGGAACAGATACGCAGTATTTT.

This sequence joins TRBV5-5 and TRBJ1-4; TRBD1 agrees at 11 bases. The CDR3 sequence is 18 residues long. CDR1 SGHKS and CDR2 YYEKEE come from the germline V gene (reference sequence). Trimming cost V 4 bases and J 5 bases; bases outside gene matches: 13. This CDR3 reads CASSLGQGALRWNEKLFF. The CDR3 nucleotides are TGTGCCAGCAGCCTAGGACAGGGGGCCCTCCGTTGGAATGAAAAACTGTTTTTT.

V usage is TRBV2 and J usage is TRBJ1-1; D is undetermined. Germline CDR1 SNHLY, CDR2 FYNNEI. The CDR3 sequence is 12 residues long. V was clipped by 4 bases and J by 9 bases, with 12 bases between them. The CDR3 DNA reads as TGTGCCAGCAGTGTAGTCTCCGAACAAGCTTTCTTT. It specifies CASSVVSEQAFF.

This CDR3 reads CASSYSGVRADGELFF. CDR3 nucleotide sequence: TGTGCCAGCAGTTACTCAGGGGTACGGGCGGACGGGGAGCTGTTTTTT. The rearrangement links TRBV6-2 or TRBV6-3 to TRBJ2-2; a possible D gene is TRBD1 (5 bases). Looked up from germline, CDR1 is MNHEY and CDR2 is SVGEGT. The length of the CDR3 is 16 residues. With 0 bases removed from V and 7 bases from J, the gap between germline ends came to 15 bases.